The 28 T cell receptor beta chains in this list originate from one sample, sequenced in a study of T cells in Graves' hyperthyroidism and ophthalmopathy. Amplified TCR beta CDR3 regions came from RNA transcripts. Carried out on the TCR CDR3, a first-round RT-PCR used the HTBI primer set. Using its own MiXCR run on the multiplex PCR reads, TCRdb lists one record per CDR3 protein. The data contain about 740,000 distinct CDR3 sequences, 14% of them singletons. Sequencing was done on a sample of blood. The receptors derive from a woman younger than 35 with Graves' hyperthyroidism.

This clonotype showed up many times. This chain uses TRBV11-2 with TRBJ2-1; no clear D gene. The CDR3 loop spans 15 amino acids. Germline V gives CDR1 SGHAT, CDR2 FQNNGV. Deletions cut 5 bases from V and 2 bases from J, with 13 bases between. The CDR3 sequence is CASSVSAAAYNEQFF. In DNA, the CDR3 is TGTGCCAGCAGCGTCTCGGCAGCCGCCTACAATGAGCAGTTCTTC.

This rearrangement joins TRBV7-9 to TRBJ2-5; 8 nucleotides line up with TRBD1. The V gene end was trimmed by 0 bases and the J gene end by 3 bases; junction bases not matched to a gene: 3. The CDR3 spans 15 residues. Per the germline V gene, CDR1 is SEHNR and CDR2 is FQNEAQ (reference sequence). The CDR3 coding sequence is TGTGCCAGCAGCTTAGCGGGACAGGACAAAGAGACCCAGTACTTC. Translating it yields CASSLAGQDKETQYF.

This chain links TRBV20-1 with TRBJ2-3, with D uncertain. Germline values: CDR1 DFQATT, CDR2 SNEGSKA (reference sequence). V shed 1 base and J shed 0 bases, with 11 bases lying between them. This CDR3 contains 15 residues. The CDR3 DNA sequence: TGCAGTGCTAGAGTCTCACAGTCTAGCACAGATACGCAGTATTTT. Translating it yields CSARVSQSSTDTQYF.

This clonotype was counted many times. This chain uses TRBV27 with TRBJ2-1; D tentatively reads TRBD1 or TRBD2 (5 bases each). The V end lost 5 bases, the J end lost 6 bases, and 14 bases lay between the germline ends. The CDR3 has 14 amino acids. Per the germline V gene, CDR1 is MNHEY and CDR2 is SMNVEV (reference sequence). The CDR3 loop is CASSLGTTSNEQFF. In DNA form, the CDR3 reads TGTGCCAGCAGTCTCGGGACCACCTCCAATGAGCAGTTCTTC.

This clonotype occurred many times. V is TRBV9 and J is TRBJ2-1; 12 bases are a match to TRBD2. This CDR3 is built from 19 residues. Germline assignment: CDR1 SGDLS and CDR2 YYNGEE. V was clipped by 0 bases and J by 8 bases; unmatched bases: 15. The CDR3 protein is CASSVGATSGRTRSHEQFF. The CDR3 nucleotides are TGTGCCAGCAGCGTAGGTGCGACTAGCGGGAGAACCAGGTCCCATGAGCAGTTCTTC.

This clonotype showed up many times. The gene calls are TRBV7-8 and TRBJ2-5; no definite D call. V lost 3 bases and J 0 bases, leaving 8 bases between the germline ends. This CDR3 has 14 amino acids. CDR1 SGHVS and CDR2 FQNEAQ come from the germline V gene. CDR3 sequence: CASSFQTDQETQYF. The CDR3 nucleotides are TGTGCCAGCAGCTTTCAAACAGACCAAGAGACCCAGTACTTC. The whole variable domain, filled in from reference TRBV7-8 and TRBJ2-5, reads GAGVSQSPRYKVAKRGQDVALRCDPISGHVSLFWYQQALGQGPEFLTYFQNEAQLDKSGLPSDRFFAERPEGSVSTLKIQRTQQEDSAVYLCASSFQTDQETQYFGPGTRLLVL.

This clonotype appeared many times. The gene calls are TRBV11-3 and TRBJ1-1; perhaps TRBD1 as D (5 bases). CDR3 length: 15 residues. V gave up 2 bases and J gave up 0 bases, with 10 bases separating them. Per germline, CDR1 SGHNT and CDR2 YENEEA. The CDR3 reads CASSLRGRMNTEAFF. The CDR3 DNA sequence: TGTGCCAGCAGCTTAAGGGGCCGGATGAACACTGAAGCTTTCTTT.

V and J are TRBV3-1 and TRBJ2-2; weak D call: TRBD1 (6 bases). Between the trimmed V and J ends, which lost 3 bases and 6 bases, there was a span of 14 bases. CDR1 LGHDT and CDR2 YNNKEL come from the germline V gene (reference sequence). The CDR3 is made up of 15 amino acids. For the CDR3, the DNA is TGTGCCAGCAGCCAGGGACCCACAGGGCCCGGGGAGCTGTTTTTT. Translated, it gives CASSQGPTGPGELFF. Complete variable domain (other parts from reference TRBV3-1 and TRBJ2-2): DTAVSQTPKYLVTQMGNDKSIKCEQNLGHDTMYWYKQDSKKFLKIMFSYNNKELIINETVPNRFSPKSPDKAHLNLHINSLELGDSAVYFCASSQGPTGPGELFFGEGSRLTVL.

This clonotype has only a few counts. The rearrangement joins TRBV19 to TRBJ2-1, with D possibly being TRBD2 (7 bases). V gave up 7 bases and J gave up 10 bases, with 20 bases separating them. This CDR3 has 14 amino acids. Germline CDR1 and CDR2: LNHDA and SQIVND (reference sequence). The CDR3 sequence is CASKGGGQQGEQFF. CDR3 in DNA: TGTGCCAGTAAGGGGGGAGGGCAGCAGGGCGAGCAGTTCTTC.

This clonotype was seen more than once but under ten times. The gene calls are TRBV2 and TRBJ2-1; D remains ambiguous. V was clipped by 0 bases and J by 6 bases, with 9 bases between them. This CDR3 comprises 14 residues. Germline lookup yields CDR1 SNHLY and CDR2 FYNNEI. Written as DNA, the CDR3 is TGTGCCAGCAGTGAAGCGGCTCTCTTCAATGAGCAGTTCTTC. Amino acid sequence: CASSEAALFNEQFF.

J is TRBJ2-5 and V is TRBV29-1, with 9 nucleotides matching TRBD2. Germline CDR1 and CDR2: SQVTM and ANQGSEA. V lost 6 bases, J lost 4 bases, and 6 bases stayed unmatched. The length of the CDR3 is 13 residues. The CDR3 loop reads CSVPGTSLETQYF. DNA for the CDR3: TGCAGCGTCCCCGGGACTAGCCTAGAGACCCAGTACTTC.

This rearrangement joins TRBV28 to TRBJ1-2; D not resolved. Trimming removed 3 bases at V and 2 bases at J, with 10 bases between. Germline V gives CDR1 MDHEN, CDR2 SYDVKM. This CDR3 region has 14 residues. The CDR3 DNA reads TGTGCCAGCAGTTTGTACGGGAGCAACTATGGCTACACCTTC. It specifies CASSLYGSNYGYTF.

V and J are TRBV12-3 or TRBV12-4 and TRBJ2-4; D perhaps matches TRBD2 (6 bases). The CDR3 sequence is 16 residues long. Trimming cost V 3 bases and J 0 bases, with 12 bases left between them. CDR3 in amino acids: CASSFRRDLAKNIQYF. The CDR3 coding sequence is TGTGCCAGCAGTTTTAGGAGGGATCTAGCCAAAAACATTCAGTACTTC.

This clonotype occurred a few times. This chain uses TRBV29-1 with TRBJ2-3; tentatively, D is TRBD1 (5 bases). CDR3 length: 14 amino acids. Trimming took 7 bases from V and 2 from J, leaving 16 bases between them. CDR1 SQVTM and CDR2 ANQGSEA come from the germline V gene. This CDR3 reads CSAFRAPATDTQYF. The CDR3, as DNA: TGCAGCGCCTTCAGGGCGCCCGCCACAGATACGCAGTATTTT.

Only a few counts were recorded for this clonotype. The chain is built from TRBV30 and TRBJ2-1, with 12 bases identical to TRBD2. Germline values: CDR1 GTSNPN, CDR2 SVGIG (reference sequence). The CDR3 spans 14 residues. V was pared by 2 bases and J by 15 bases, with 11 bases of the junction left unmatched. The CDR3 bases are TGTGCCTGGAGTCAGGCTAGCGGGAGGGCCCGATCGTTCTTC. Translation gives CAWSQASGRARSFF.

This clonotype was counted ten times or more. V is TRBV19 and J is TRBJ2-3; D gene uncertain. CDR3 length: 14 amino acids. The ends were cut back, 10 bases at V and 1 base at J, with 15 bases in the middle. From germline, CDR1 is LNHDA and CDR2 SQIVND (reference sequence). The CDR3 sequence is CATGQGLRTDTQYF. CDR3 in DNA: TGTGCCACAGGTCAAGGGCTTCGCACAGATACGCAGTATTTT.

This chain connects TRBV7-2 to TRBJ2-5; 10 bases are shared with TRBD2. V lost 5 bases, J lost 7 bases, and 16 bases stayed unmatched. This CDR3 region has 17 residues. The germline CDR1 and CDR2 sequences are SGHTA and FQGNSA. The CDR3 spells CASSPPAPGLASGTQYF. CDR3 bases: TGTGCCAGCAGCCCCCCAGCCCCGGGACTAGCGTCCGGGACCCAGTACTTC.

This clonotype was seen only a few times. The CDR3 here is CASSLDSQLAKNIQYF. In DNA form, the CDR3 reads TGTGCCAGCAGCTTGGACAGCCAACTAGCCAAAAACATTCAGTACTTC. This chain connects TRBV7-9 to TRBJ2-4, with D maybe TRBD1 (6 bases). The CDR3 covers 16 residues. Trimming removed 3 bases from V and 0 bases from J, with 12 bases in between. Per the germline V gene, CDR1 is SEHNR and CDR2 is FQNEAQ (reference sequence).

This clonotype was recorded many times. The gene calls are TRBV24-1 and TRBJ2-2; D might be TRBD2 (5 bases). The length of the CDR3 is 17 residues. V was cut by 4 bases and J by 6 bases, with 20 bases left in between. Germline V gene sequence: CDR1 KGHDR, CDR2 SFDVKD. CDR3 DNA sequence: TGTGCCACCAGTGACCCCACGCAAGGCGCGGGTCCCGGGGAGCTGTTTTTT. Translating gives CATSDPTQGAGPGELFF.

In its sample, this clonotype was seen many times. The chain combines TRBV30 with TRBJ1-1, with no clear D. The CDR3 is 13 amino acids. The germline CDR1 and CDR2 sequences are GTSNPN and SVGIG (reference sequence). Trimming left V 0 bases short and J 3 bases short, with 8 bases between. In nucleotides, the CDR3 is TGTGCCTGGAGTGTATGGGCGGACACTGAAGCTTTCTTT. Encoded protein: CAWSVWADTEAFF.

Many counts were recorded for this clonotype. This chain links TRBV2 with TRBJ2-2, with 10 bases lining up with TRBD1. Trimming took 6 bases from V and 5 from J; bases not matched to a gene: 6. The germline gives CDR1 SNHLY, CDR2 FYNNEI. The CDR3 is 15 amino acids. As DNA, the CDR3 is TGTGCCAGCAGGGTGACAGGGGGCAAGACCGGGGAGCTGTTTTTT. The encoded protein is CASRVTGGKTGELFF. Complete variable domain (other parts from reference TRBV2 and TRBJ2-2): EPEVTQTPSHQVTQMGQEVILRCVPISNHLYFYWYRQILGQKVEFLVSFYNNEISEKSEIFDDQFSVERPDGSNFTLKIRSTKLEDSAMYFCASRVTGGKTGELFFGEGSRLTVL.

This clonotype occurred many times. The gene calls are TRBV2 and TRBJ2-1, with 7 nucleotides matching TRBD1. V lost 6 bases to trimming and J lost 5 bases; unmatched junction nucleotides: 4. The CDR3 length is 13 residues. Germline V lookup: CDR1 SNHLY, CDR2 FYNNEI. This CDR3 is CASSGTAHNEQFF. CDR3 nucleotides: TGTGCCAGCAGCGGGACAGCACACAATGAGCAGTTCTTC.

This clonotype has at least ten counts. The chain uses TRBV5-1 and TRBJ2-5; D is unresolved. Germline values: CDR1 SGHRS, CDR2 YFSETQ. The CDR3 spans 15 residues. Deletions cut 4 bases from V and 0 bases from J, with 13 bases between. CDR3 in DNA: TGCGCCAGCAGCGATATAAGGAGATACCAAGAGACCCAGTACTTC. It translates to CASSDIRRYQETQYF.

This clonotype showed up many times. The V call is TRBV5-5, the J call TRBJ2-5; possible D gene TRBD2, 5 bases. V lost 4 bases and J lost 5, with 18 bases in between. Germline loops: CDR1 SGHKS, CDR2 YYEKEE (reference sequence). CDR3 length: 15 residues. CDR3 coding DNA: TGTGCCAGCAGCCTCGGGGAGTCGAGGTTCGAGACCCAGTACTTC. Its protein product is CASSLGESRFETQYF.

A remark on this clonotype: A single base separates this from a much larger clone, so it may be a read error. No conserved phenylalanine or tryptophan is present at the end of the CDR3, so a read error is the likely explanation. This sequence joins TRBV20-1 and TRBJ2-3; 9 nucleotides agree with TRBD2. CDR3 length: 13 amino acids. Germline V gives CDR1 DFQATT, CDR2 SNEGSKA (reference sequence). For the CDR3, the DNA is TGCAGTGCTAATAGCGGGAGCACGGATACGCAGTATTGT. This encodes CSANSGSTDTQYC.

This clonotype has at least ten counts. This rearrangement joins TRBV11-2 to TRBJ1-4; D gene unclear. Trimming removed 0 bases at V and 5 bases at J, with 19 bases between. From germline, CDR1 is SGHAT and CDR2 FQNNGV. The CDR3 consists of 18 residues. CDR3 sequence: CASSLDLLTLSPNEKLFF. The CDR3 DNA follows: TGTGCCAGCAGCTTAGATCTCTTGACACTTTCCCCGAATGAAAAACTGTTTTTT.

This clonotype was observed at least ten times. This chain uses TRBV5-5 with TRBJ2-3; D unresolved. The CDR3 spans 15 residues. Germline CDR1 is SGHKS and CDR2 is YYEKEE (reference sequence). V was trimmed by 6 bases and J by 2 bases, leaving 16 bases between them. CDR3 loop: CASTLSIPFTDTQYF. The CDR3 nucleotides read TGTGCCAGCACCCTGTCCATCCCCTTCACAGATACGCAGTATTTT.

The rearrangement links TRBV18 to TRBJ2-5, with D possibly being TRBD1 (6 bases). This CDR3 is 13 amino acids long. Trimming took 4 bases from V and 2 from J, leaving 8 bases between them. Germline V gene data show CDR1 as KGHSH and CDR2 as LQKENI. CDR3 sequence reads: CASSRQVQETQYF. The CDR3 coding sequence is TGTGCCAGCTCACGACAGGTTCAAGAGACCCAGTACTTC.